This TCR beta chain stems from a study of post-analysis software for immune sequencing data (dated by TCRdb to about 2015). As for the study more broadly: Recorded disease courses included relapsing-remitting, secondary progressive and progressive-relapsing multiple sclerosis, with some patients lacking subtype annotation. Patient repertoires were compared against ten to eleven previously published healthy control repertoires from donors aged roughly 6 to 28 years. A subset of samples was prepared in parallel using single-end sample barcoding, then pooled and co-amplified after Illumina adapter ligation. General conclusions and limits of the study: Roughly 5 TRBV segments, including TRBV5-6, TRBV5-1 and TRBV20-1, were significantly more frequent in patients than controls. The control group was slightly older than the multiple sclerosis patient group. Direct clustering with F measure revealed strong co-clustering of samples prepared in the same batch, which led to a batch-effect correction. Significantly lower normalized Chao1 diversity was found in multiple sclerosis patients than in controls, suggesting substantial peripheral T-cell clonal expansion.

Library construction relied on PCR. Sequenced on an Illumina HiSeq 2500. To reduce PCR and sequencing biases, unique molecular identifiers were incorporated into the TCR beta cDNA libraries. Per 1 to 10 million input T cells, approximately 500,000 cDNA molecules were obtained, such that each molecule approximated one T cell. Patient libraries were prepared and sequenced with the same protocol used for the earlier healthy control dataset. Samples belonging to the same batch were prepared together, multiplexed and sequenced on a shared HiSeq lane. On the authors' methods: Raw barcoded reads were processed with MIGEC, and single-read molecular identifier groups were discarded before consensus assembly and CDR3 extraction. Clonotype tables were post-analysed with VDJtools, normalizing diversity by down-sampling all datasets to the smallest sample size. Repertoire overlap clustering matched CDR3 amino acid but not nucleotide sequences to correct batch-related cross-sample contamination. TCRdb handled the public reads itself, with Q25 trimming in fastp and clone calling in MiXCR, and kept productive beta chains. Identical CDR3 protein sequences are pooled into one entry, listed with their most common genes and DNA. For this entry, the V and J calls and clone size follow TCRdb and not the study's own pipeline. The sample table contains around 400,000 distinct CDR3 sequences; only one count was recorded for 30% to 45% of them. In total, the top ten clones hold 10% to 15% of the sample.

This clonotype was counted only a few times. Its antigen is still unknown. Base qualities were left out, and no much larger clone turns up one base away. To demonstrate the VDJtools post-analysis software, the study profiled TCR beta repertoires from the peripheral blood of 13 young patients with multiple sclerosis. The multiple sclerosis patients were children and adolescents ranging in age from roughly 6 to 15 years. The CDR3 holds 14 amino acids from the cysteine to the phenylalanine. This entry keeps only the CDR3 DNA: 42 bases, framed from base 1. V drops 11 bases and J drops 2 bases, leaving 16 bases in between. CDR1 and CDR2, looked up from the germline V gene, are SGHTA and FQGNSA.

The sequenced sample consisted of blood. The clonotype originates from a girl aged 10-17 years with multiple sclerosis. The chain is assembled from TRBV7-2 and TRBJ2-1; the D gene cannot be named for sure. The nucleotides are TGTGCCTGCTCCTTGTCCCCGACCTACAATGAGCAGTTCTTC. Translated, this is CACSLSPTYNEQFF.